This TCR beta chain emerged from a study of T-cell reconstitution after alpha-beta-depleted transplantation in children. As it was prepared, the TCRbeta library received unique molecular identifiers. TCRdb fed the PCR reads into MiXCR, producing one record per CDR3 protein. The repertoire holds about 980,000 distinct CDR3 sequences, with less than 30% as singletons. Overall study findings and caveats: Where alpha-beta T cells came from about two months after transplant was reportedly several hundred expanded graft clones. Once a year had passed after transplant, T-cell counts and diversity came mostly from newly produced T cells. Where some patients showed high TCRbeta diversity at day 60, it came from recipient T cells and thymic progenitors that had survived.

Germline CDR1 and CDR2: ENHRY and SYGVKD. The CDR3 spans 13 residues. V was trimmed by 2 bases and J by 3 bases, leaving 4 bases between them. On this clonotype itself: The antigen remains unidentified.

This clonotype was sampled from a boy under two years old who had a stem cell transplant for SCID, so the T cells may come from the graft donor. Sample: PBMCs, mostly from graft donor cells, taken 360 days after TCRalphabeta/CD19-depleted stem cell transplant. The chain is built from TRBV10-3 and TRBJ2-2; D remains unclear. The CDR3 is CAISEPYTGELFF. For the CDR3, the DNA is TGTGCCATCAGTGAGCCTTACACCGGGGAGCTGTTTTTT.